This T cell receptor (beta chain) came from a study of T-cell reconstitution after alpha-beta-depleted transplantation in children (TCRdb year 2016). Concerning the study at large: T-cell immune reconstitution after TCRalphabeta/CD19-depleted allogeneic hematopoietic cell transplantation in children was quantitatively tracked in the study by means of TCR repertoire profiling. What the authors observed across the whole study: Over the following months the frequencies of hyperexpanded clones went down, and after one year T-cell counts and TCRbeta diversity were mostly credited to newly produced T cells. In some patients, the high TCRbeta diversity seen at day 60 was put down to recipient T cells and intrathymic progenitors that had survived conditioning. Apparently early alphabetaT-cell count recovery about two months after transplant reportedly relied on only several hundred rapidly expanded clones derived from non-depleted graft cells.

Taken with the paper, the label for treatment or condition translates to: allogeneic hematopoietic cell transplantation with graft depleted of TCRalphabeta T cells and CD19 B cells. The children who served as transplant recipients had been given grafts of TCRalphabeta/CD19-depleted allogeneic hematopoietic cells. This clonotype has a single count. No antigen is known for it. At one end the junction does not follow the germline gene, possibly because of a read error. There are 12 amino acids in the CDR3, from cysteine to phenylalanine inclusive. CDR3 DNA only is kept here, 36 bases in frame from base 1. From the germline V gene, CDR1 is MDHEN and CDR2 is SYDVKM. The method behind the library was PCR. TCRdb lists the instrument as Illumina HiSeq 2500. Molecular barcoding was employed in the preparation of TCR libraries, with unique molecular identifiers being used to normalize TCRbeta repertoire quantification. TCRdb reprocessing: public reads trimmed at Q25 with fastp, clones called with MiXCR, in-frame beta chains kept. Rows with a matching CDR3 protein are joined into one entry that keeps the most common DNA and genes. Counted in this sample were some 200,000 distinct CDR3 sequences; about 8.2% of them appeared once. The top ten clonotypes cover roughly a third of the sample.

This TCR was sampled from a male patient aged 2 to 10 who had a stem cell transplant for acute myeloid leukemia, so the T cells may come from the graft donor. The sequences come from PBMCs, mostly from graft donor cells, collected 360 days after TCRalphabeta/CD19-depleted stem cell transplant. Recombination linked TRBV28 to TRBJ1-2; a tentative D match to TRBD1 spans 6 bases. The CDR3 protein sequence reads: CSSSLWTVGYTF. The bases read TGTTCCAGCAGTTTATGGACAGTTGGCTACACCTTC.